Following are 31 T cell receptor beta chains from one sample sequenced in a study of follicular helper T cells after annual influenza vaccination. Time point reported: 2015-2016 season, 7 days after influenza vaccination. The data were produced by immunoSEQ multiplex PCR, yet TCRdb's version contains in-frame clones alone and is incomplete. The table shows some 10,000 clones, with around four fifths occurring only once. Sequenced here: CXCR5- memory CD4+ T cells sorted from blood, sampled 7 days after influenza vaccination. The receptors come from an adult who received the influenza vaccine.

The genes are TRBV6-5 and TRBJ2-5; perhaps TRBD2 as D (6 bases). The CDR3 length is 15 residues. Looked up from germline, CDR1 is MNHEY and CDR2 is SVGAGI. Trimming took off 8 bases at V and 7 bases at J, with 23 bases between the two ends. The CDR3 sequence: CASGGVRAGLGTQYF. CDR3 coding DNA: TGTGCCAGCGGAGGGGTGCGGGCCGGTTTAGGGACCCAGTACTTC.

This clone was seen a few times. The V gene is TRBV7-8, the J gene TRBJ1-2; 9 bases are shared with TRBD1. With V trimmed by 0 bases and J by 8 bases, 4 bases remained unmatched. The germline CDR1 and CDR2 sequences are SGHVS and FQNEAQ. The CDR3 contains 14 residues. CDR3 nucleotides: TGTGCCAGCAGCTTAGCTGGACAGGGGTTCGGCTACACCTTC. Its translation is CASSLAGQGFGYTF. The variable domain in full, with the rest retrieved from reference TRBV7-8 and TRBJ1-2, is GAGVSQSPRYKVAKRGQDVALRCDPISGHVSLFWYQQALGQGPEFLTYFQNEAQLDKSGLPSDRFFAERPEGSVSTLKIQRTQQEDSAVYLCASSLAGQGFGYTFGSGTRLTVV.

This clone came up a few times. The V and J genes are TRBV27 and TRBJ2-7; D is unresolved. The CDR3 runs to 13 residues. Trimming left V 5 bases short and J 3 bases short, with 11 bases between. Germline V gene sequence: CDR1 MNHEY, CDR2 SMNVEV (reference sequence). The CDR3 spells CASSPGWIYEQYF. CDR3 in DNA: TGTGCCAGCAGTCCCGGATGGATCTACGAGCAGTACTTC.

This clone has just a few counts. The rearrangement links TRBV19 to TRBJ1-6; no definite D call. Germline assignment: CDR1 LNHDA and CDR2 SQIVND (reference sequence). The CDR3 consists of 13 residues. V lost 11 bases, J lost 0 bases, and 8 bases lay in between. The CDR3 DNA reads TGTGCCTCGGGATTCTCCTATAATTCACCCCTCCACTTT. As protein: CASGFSYNSPLHF.

This sequence joins TRBV6-5 and TRBJ2-1; possibly TRBD1 for D (6 bases). Germline CDR1 is MNHEY and CDR2 is SVGAGI. The CDR3 length is 15 residues. Between the trimmed V and J ends, which lost 6 bases and 3 bases, there was a span of 15 bases. The CDR3 loop is CASRITGLSYNEQFF. The CDR3 DNA reads as TGTGCCAGCAGAATTACAGGGCTTAGCTACAATGAGCAGTTCTTC.

J is TRBJ2-3 and V is TRBV4-3, with D unclear. The germline V and J ends were trimmed by 1 base and 4 bases, with 9 bases remaining between them. The CDR3 has 14 amino acids. Germline V lookup: CDR1 LGHNA, CDR2 YSLEER. The CDR3 DNA sequence: TGCGCCAGCAGCCAAGTAGGGTGGGCAGATACGCAGTATTTT. Translation gives CASSQVGWADTQYF.

This clone showed up just once. The chain recombines TRBV5-6 with TRBJ2-1; 9 bases are a match to TRBD1. CDR3 length equals 16 residues. CDR1 SGHDT and CDR2 YYEEEE come from the germline V gene. J was trimmed by 4 bases and V by 0 bases; bases with no gene match: 5. This CDR3 is CASSLAGTGFYNEQFF. The CDR3 DNA follows: TGTGCCAGCAGCTTGGCCGGGACAGGGTTTTACAATGAGCAGTTCTTC.

V usage is TRBV18 and J usage is TRBJ1-1, with D unresolved. CDR1 is KGHSH and CDR2 is LQKENI in the germline V gene. V was clipped by 3 bases and J by 7 bases, with 15 bases between them. The CDR3 length is 14 residues. CDR3 sequence: CASSPTGFKGEAFF. The CDR3 region has the DNA TGTGCCAGCTCACCCACGGGGTTTAAGGGTGAAGCTTTCTTT.

The chain uses TRBV9 and TRBJ2-6; D is unclear. This CDR3 contains 17 residues. The V and J ends lost 4 bases and 0 bases respectively, with 14 bases between them. Per germline, CDR1 SGDLS and CDR2 YYNGEE. CDR3 sequence (DNA): TGTGCCAGCAGCCCGCGGACGGTGTTCTCTGGGGCCAACGTCCTGACTTTC. This translates into CASSPRTVFSGANVLTF.

The V call is TRBV4-1, the J call TRBJ2-7; TRBD2 matches 13 bases. With V trimmed by 4 bases and J by 1 base, 10 bases remained unmatched. The CDR3 has 18 residues. Germline-derived CDR1 and CDR2 are MGHRA and YSYEKL. CDR3 sequence: CASSLPAPLAGGSYEQYF. Written as DNA, the CDR3 is TGCGCCAGCAGCCTCCCCGCCCCACTAGCGGGGGGGTCCTACGAGCAGTACTTC.

This chain uses TRBV11-3 with TRBJ2-5, with 13 positions matching TRBD2. Germline loops: CDR1 SGHNT, CDR2 YENEEA. V gave up 5 bases and J gave up 5 bases; unmatched junction bases: 8. There are 16 residues in the CDR3. The CDR3 spells CASSPGLAGAWETQYF. CDR3 bases: TGTGCCAGCAGCCCAGGACTAGCGGGGGCGTGGGAGACCCAGTACTTC.

The V and J genes are TRBV14 and TRBJ1-2; D not certain. This CDR3 has 15 residues. Germline V lookup: CDR1 SGHDN, CDR2 FVKESK. V was clipped by 4 bases and J by 3 bases, with 15 bases between them. CDR3 loop: CASSPLGGFDYGYTF. CDR3 in DNA: TGTGCCAGCAGCCCCCTGGGAGGGTTCGACTATGGCTACACCTTC.

The rearrangement joins TRBV15 to TRBJ1-6; maybe TRBD1 (6 bases). Germline-derived CDR1 and CDR2 are LNHNV and YYDKDF (reference sequence). V lost 1 base and J lost 4, with 8 bases in between. The CDR3 is made up of 15 amino acids. CDR3 sequence: CATSRGGAYNSPLHF. CDR3 DNA: TGTGCCACCAGCAGAGGGGGGGCTTATAATTCACCCCTCCACTTT.

The chain employs TRBV6-5 and TRBJ1-1; 9 bases match TRBD1. Germline V gives CDR1 MNHEY, CDR2 SVGAGI. Losses at the gene ends were 6 bases for V and 4 bases for J; bases not matched to a gene: 3. The CDR3 length is 13 residues. CDR3 region: CASSLDRGTEAFF. CDR3 in DNA: TGTGCCAGCAGCCTGGACAGGGGCACTGAAGCTTTCTTT.

V and J are TRBV28 and TRBJ2-1; possibly TRBD2 for D (6 bases). CDR1 MDHEN and CDR2 SYDVKM come from the germline V gene. This CDR3 is 13 amino acids long. V dropped 6 bases and J dropped 7 bases, with 13 bases sitting between them. The CDR3 region has the DNA TGTGCCAGCAGACACGGGACTGATAATGAGCAGTTCTTC. Residues: CASRHGTDNEQFF. The full variable domain, with the rest looked up from reference TRBV28 and TRBJ2-1, is DVKVTQSSRYLVKRTGEKVFLECVQDMDHENMFWYRQDPGLGLRLIYFSYDVKMKEKGDIPEGYSVSREKKERFSLILESASTNQTSMYLCASRHGTDNEQFFGPGTRLTVL.

This chain connects TRBV30 to TRBJ2-1; D remains unclear. Trimming pared 0 bases from V and 0 bases from J, leaving 9 bases between. The CDR3 loop spans 15 amino acids. CDR1 is GTSNPN, CDR2 SVGIG, per germline (reference sequence). The CDR3 loop reads CAWSVLQSSYNEQFF. CDR3 DNA sequence: TGTGCCTGGAGTGTACTCCAGAGCTCCTACAATGAGCAGTTCTTC.

CDR3 nucleotide sequence: TGTGCCAGCAGTGAGGGACCAAATACCTATACGCAGTATTTT. Translation: CASSEGPNTYTQYF. The rearrangement links TRBV2 to TRBJ2-3, with D perhaps being TRBD1 or TRBD2 (5 bases each). Trimming cost V 3 bases and J 7 bases, with 14 bases left between them. Germline-derived CDR1 and CDR2 are SNHLY and FYNNEI. The CDR3 contains 14 residues. The whole variable domain, remainder taken from reference TRBV2 and TRBJ2-3, is EPEVTQTPSHQVTQMGQEVILRCVPISNHLYFYWYRQILGQKVEFLVSFYNNEISEKSEIFDDQFSVERPDGSNFTLKIRSTKLEDSAMYFCASSEGPNTYTQYFGPGTRLTVL.

The gene calls are TRBV29-1 and TRBJ1-4; D is possibly TRBD1 (5 bases). Trimming stripped 6 bases from V and 2 bases from J, with 7 bases between. Germline V lookup: CDR1 SQVTM, CDR2 ANQGSEA. This CDR3 has 12 residues. The CDR3 DNA follows: TGCAGCGTGCAGGGTACTAATGAAAAACTGTTTTTT. Translating gives CSVQGTNEKLFF.

The chain couples TRBV4-3 to TRBJ2-5, with a weak D call TRBD2 (7 bases). The CDR3 is made up of 15 amino acids. Germline CDR1 and CDR2: LGHNA and YSLEER. The V end lost 4 bases, the J end lost 4 bases, and 16 bases lay between the germline ends. DNA of the CDR3: TGCGCCAGCAGCCGGGGGAGGGGGATGGGAGAGACCCAGTACTTC. It translates to CASSRGRGMGETQYF.

This clone has just a few counts. This chain links TRBV18 with TRBJ1-3; maybe TRBD1 (5 bases). The CDR3 runs 15 residues. The V and J ends lost 3 bases and 5 bases respectively, with 14 bases between them. CDR1 KGHSH and CDR2 LQKENI come from the germline V gene. The CDR3 DNA is TGTGCCAGCTCACCCTCTTCAGGGAGTAGAAACACCATATATTTT. This codes for CASSPSSGSRNTIYF.

This rearrangement joins TRBV6-1 to TRBJ1-2; 8 nucleotides match TRBD1. CDR1 and CDR2 (germline): MNHNS, SASEGT. Trimming took 1 base from V and 4 from J; bases not matched to a gene: 2. The CDR3 consists of 14 residues. The CDR3 loop is CASSEGQGAYGYTF. CDR3 in DNA: TGTGCCAGCAGTGAAGGGCAGGGGGCCTATGGCTACACCTTC.

The chain recombines TRBV11-2 with TRBJ2-4, with D maybe TRBD1 (6 bases). Germline V gene sequence: CDR1 SGHAT, CDR2 FQNNGV. V was cut by 5 bases and J by 0 bases, with 14 bases left in between. This CDR3 contains 16 residues. CDR3 residues: CASSRPGARAKNIQYF. The CDR3 nucleotides read TGTGCCAGCAGCCGCCCAGGGGCCCGAGCCAAAAACATTCAGTACTTC. Full variable domain (remainder filled in from reference TRBV11-2 and TRBJ2-4): EAGVAQSPRYKIIEKRQSVAFWCNPISGHATLYWYQQILGQGPKLLIQFQNNGVVDDSQLPKDRFSAERLKGVDSTLKIQPAKLEDSAVYLCASSRPGARAKNIQYFGAGTRLSVL.

V gene TRBV2 combines with J gene TRBJ2-3; 7 positions agree with TRBD2. Trimming at V came to 10 bases and at J to 0 bases, leaving 10 bases not matched to a gene. This CDR3 comprises 15 residues. The germline CDR1 and CDR2 sequences are SNHLY and FYNNEI. CDR3 residues: CATRLGGTSTDTQYF. The CDR3 DNA is TGTGCCACCAGGTTGGGAGGGACTAGCACAGATACGCAGTATTTT.

J is TRBJ2-3 and V is TRBV9, with 8 nucleotides matching TRBD2. This CDR3 spans 13 amino acids. V was clipped by 7 bases and J by 4 bases; unmatched bases: 5. Germline assignment: CDR1 SGDLS and CDR2 YYNGEE. The CDR3 spells CASGLAGSDTQYF. The CDR3 DNA sequence: TGTGCCAGCGGGCTAGCGGGTTCAGATACGCAGTATTTT.

This rearrangement joins TRBV4-2 to TRBJ2-1; D is undetermined. V lost 4 bases to trimming and J lost 6 bases, with 10 bases between them. Germline loops: CDR1 LGHNA, CDR2 YNFKEQ. The CDR3 runs to 13 residues. The CDR3 spells CASSRGLGNEQFF. The CDR3 region has the DNA TGTGCCAGCAGCCGCGGTCTTGGCAATGAGCAGTTCTTC.

The CDR3 is CASSPYRVSNYNEQFF. DNA of the CDR3: TGTGCCAGCAGCCCTTACAGGGTCAGTAATTACAATGAGCAGTTCTTC. The rearrangement joins TRBV5-5 to TRBJ2-1, with D tentatively TRBD1 (6 bases). There are 16 residues in the CDR3. The V and J ends lost 4 bases and 4 bases respectively, with 18 bases between them. The germline gives CDR1 SGHKS, CDR2 YYEKEE (reference sequence).

The chain uses TRBV2 and TRBJ2-7; 7 positions agree with TRBD1. The CDR3 spans 14 residues. With 6 bases clipped from V and 3 bases from J, the junction kept 8 bases outside the gene matches. In germline, CDR1 is SNHLY, CDR2 FYNNEI. Here the CDR3 reads CASRAQGVRYEQYF. CDR3 in DNA: TGTGCCAGCAGGGCCCAGGGGGTTCGCTACGAGCAGTACTTC.

The CDR3 region has the DNA TGTGCCAGCAGTGAACAGGGGATATCGAACACTGAAGCTTTCTTT. It is translated as CASSEQGISNTEAFF. V is TRBV2 and J is TRBJ1-1; possibly TRBD1 for D (6 bases). Trimming took off 2 bases at V and 1 base at J, with 11 bases between the two ends. Germline assignment: CDR1 SNHLY and CDR2 FYNNEI. The CDR3 contains 15 residues.

The chain is built from TRBV29-1 and TRBJ1-2, with D maybe TRBD1 (5 bases). The CDR3 is 14 residues long. V dropped 7 bases and J dropped 2 bases, with 17 bases sitting between them. The germline gives CDR1 SQVTM, CDR2 ANQGSEA. The CDR3 DNA reads TGCAGCGCTACTCGGACGGGACTAAACTATGGCTACACCTTC. Its protein product is CSATRTGLNYGYTF.

The gene calls are TRBV4-1 and TRBJ2-3; D possibly corresponds to TRBD2 (6 bases). Germline loops: CDR1 MGHRA, CDR2 YSYEKL. The V and J ends lost 2 bases and 1 base respectively, with 10 bases between them. The CDR3 is made up of 15 amino acids. The CDR3 nucleotides are TGCGCCAGCAGCCAAATGGGACTTCGCACAGATACGCAGTATTTT. Amino acid sequence: CASSQMGLRTDTQYF.

The V gene is TRBV7-8, the J gene TRBJ2-5; 7 bases fit TRBD1. The CDR3 is 15 amino acids. Germline assignment: CDR1 SGHVS and CDR2 FQNEAQ. V shed 5 bases, J shed 4 bases, and the junction held 10 bases outside the gene matches. CDR3 loop: CASSKSRDSGETQYF. CDR3 sequence (DNA): TGTGCCAGCAGCAAAAGTCGGGACAGCGGAGAGACCCAGTACTTC.